This paragraph covers one TCR beta chain sequence. The data belong to a study of T-cell memory formation after mild COVID-19. 5'RACE with constant-segment primers yielded barcoded, UMI-tagged TCR alpha and TCR beta cDNA libraries. In TCRdb, the 5' RACE reads were re-called with MiXCR into one record per CDR3 protein. The sample lists approximately 430,000 distinct CDR3 sequences, 23% occurring once. Germline values: CDR1 DFQATT, CDR2 SNEGSKA (reference sequence). The CDR3 is 14 amino acids. Trimming at V came to 1 base and at J to 5 bases, leaving 6 bases not matched to a gene. The chain carries TRBV20-1 and TRBJ2-7; 9 positions match TRBD2. This TCR was sampled from an adult woman who had mild COVID-19 (a few samples of this study predate the infection). Cell type and time point are not known. Source material: PBMCs or a T cell subset sorted from them (not recorded which). For the CDR3, the DNA is TGCAGTGCTAGAGTAGCGGGAGTAACGGACGAGCAGTACTTC. This encodes CSARVAGVTDEQYF.